Included here is one T cell receptor (beta chain) sequence, with context. This sample was taken from a study of blood T cell repertoires in COVID-19. Study-wide background: The origin of the acute and convalescent COVID-19 samples was the United States, Italy and Spain. T cells, B-cell-depleted T cells, or PBMCs provided the cDNA or gDNA that served as material.

Per the study methods: The assay estimated nucleated cells by amplifying reference gene primers. Produced via immunoSEQ multiplex PCR; TCRdb's table is partial and in-frame only. V, J and clone size are taken as reported in that table, and D and trimming were inferred from the DNA itself. The table records 260,000 or so clones, approximately 86% of them present only once. CDR1 and CDR2 (germline): SGHRS, YFSETQ. The CDR3 totals 16 residues. The V gene end was trimmed by 4 bases and the J gene end by 3 bases; junction bases not matched to a gene: 9. Sequenced input: peripheral blood. The chain carries TRBV5-1 and TRBJ1-4, with TRBD1 identical over 7 bases. This clonotype originated in a man in his late teens or twenties with active or convalescent COVID-19. This CDR3 is CASSLDRVNPNEKLFF. The CDR3 DNA reads as TGCGCCAGCAGCCTTGACAGGGTAAATCCTAATGAAAAACTGTTTTTT.